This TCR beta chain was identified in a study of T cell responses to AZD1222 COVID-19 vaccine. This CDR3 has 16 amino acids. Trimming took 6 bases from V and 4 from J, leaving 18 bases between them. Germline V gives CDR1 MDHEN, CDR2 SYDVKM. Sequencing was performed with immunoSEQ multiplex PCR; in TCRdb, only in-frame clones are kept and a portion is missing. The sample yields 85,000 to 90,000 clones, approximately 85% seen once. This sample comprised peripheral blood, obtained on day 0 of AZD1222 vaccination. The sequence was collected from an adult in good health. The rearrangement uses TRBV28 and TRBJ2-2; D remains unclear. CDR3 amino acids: CASRLKIGSPTGELFF. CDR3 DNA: TGTGCCAGCAGATTAAAAATAGGCAGCCCCACCGGGGAGCTGTTTTTT.